The rows below give T cell receptor beta chains drawn from one sample of a study of T cell changes during pregnancy in multiple sclerosis. Produced via immunoSEQ multiplex PCR; TCRdb's table is partial and in-frame only. The sample gives about 48,000 clones, 85% to 95% of which show up once; over 0.85% is in the top ten. The sample consisted of CD4+ T cells from peripheral blood mononuclear cells, taken in the second trimester of pregnancy. The receptors were sampled from a female donor in good health, enrolled as a control in a pregnancy study. Both conserved end residues are part of each CDR3. The D gene is left open where the match is weak. Clone size appears in some rows only: once, few, many, or a class for an expanded clone.

TRBD2 TRBJ2-3 TRBV6-6 NA CASRQTSGGRDTQYF TGTGCCAGCAGGCAAACTAGCGGGGGCAGGGATACGCAGTATTTT
TRBD1 TRBJ1-2 TRBV5-4 NA CASSPSDRGSGYTF TGTGCCAGCAGCCCGAGTGACAGGGGCAGCGGCTACACCTTC
TRBD1 TRBJ2-7 TRBV5-1 NA CASSFSTTGGANRGATYEQYF TGCGCCAGCAGTTTCTCTACGACAGGGGGCGCCAATCGAGGGGCAACCTACGAGCAGTACTTC
NA TRBJ2-1 TRBV19 NA CASRTPGGGGNEQFF TGTGCCAGTAGGACCCCCGGGGGAGGGGGCAATGAGCAGTTCTTC
TRBD2 TRBJ2-3 TRBV6-1 NA CAGGILAGVTDTQYF TGTGCCGGGGGTATACTAGCGGGAGTCACAGATACGCAGTATTTT
NA TRBJ1-5 TRBV2 once CASSEAEAEPQHF TGTGCCAGCAGTGAAGCTGAGGCCGAACCCCAGCATTTT
TRBD1 TRBJ2-7 TRBV27 NA CASSKTGTYEQYF TGTGCCAGCAGTAAGACAGGGACCTACGAGCAGTACTTC
NA TRBJ2-7 TRBV6-1 NA CASSQTRGTEQYF TGTGCCAGCAGCCAGACAAGGGGTACCGAGCAGTACTTC
NA TRBJ2-1 TRBV30 NA CAWSVNRNNEQFF TGTGCCTGGAGTGTGAACAGAAACAATGAGCAGTTCTTC
TRBD2 TRBJ2-1 TRBV11-3 NA CASSLEGSGKKNEQFF TGTGCCAGCAGCTTAGAGGGTAGCGGGAAAAAAAATGAGCAGTTCTTC
NA TRBJ2-7 TRBV7-2 NA CASSLGSLAIEQYF TGTGCCAGCAGCTTAGGGTCGCTAGCGATCGAGCAGTACTTC